The TCR beta chain under discussion was sequenced for a study of CD8 T cells in Susac syndrome. RNA amounts of roughly 0.45 to 1 ug underwent reverse transcription with random hexamers. Amplification of TCR beta CDR3 by immunoSEQ multiplex PCR spanned 54 Vbeta and 13 Jbeta. TCRdb used MiXCR to reprocess the immunoSEQ multiplex PCR reads, holding one entry per CDR3 protein. The data hold about 210,000 distinct CDR3 sequences, with nearly 97% observed a single time. The CDR3 totals 11 residues. Germline-derived CDR1 and CDR2 are DFQATT and SNEGSKA (reference sequence). The V gene end was trimmed by 3 bases and the J gene end by 6 bases; junction bases not matched to a gene: 0.

The clonotype comes from a human donor with multiple sclerosis. The sequenced sample was CD4+ T cells from PBMCs. The chain links TRBV20-1 to TRBJ2-7, with 9 nucleotides matching TRBD2. The chain's CDR3 is CSASSGGEQYF. CDR3 nucleotide sequence: TGCAGTGCTAGTAGCGGGGGCGAGCAGTACTTC.